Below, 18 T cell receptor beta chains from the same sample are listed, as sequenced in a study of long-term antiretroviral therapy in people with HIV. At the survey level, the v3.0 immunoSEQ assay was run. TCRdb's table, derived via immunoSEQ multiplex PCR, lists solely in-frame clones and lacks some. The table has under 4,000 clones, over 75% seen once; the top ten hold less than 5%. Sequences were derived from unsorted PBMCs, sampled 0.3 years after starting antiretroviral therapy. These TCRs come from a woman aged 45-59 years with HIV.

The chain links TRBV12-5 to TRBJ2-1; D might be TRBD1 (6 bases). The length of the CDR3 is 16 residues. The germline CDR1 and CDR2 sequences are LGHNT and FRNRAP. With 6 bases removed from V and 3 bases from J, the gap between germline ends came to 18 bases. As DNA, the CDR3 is TGTGCTAGTGGCTCCCTTTACAGGGATGGCTACAATGAGCAGTTCTTC. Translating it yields CASGSLYRDGYNEQFF.

The CDR3 nucleotides read TGTGCCATCAATTCCGTCGAGCGGGGGGGAGGGGATACGCAGTATTTT. This translates into CAINSVERGGGDTQYF. The chain links TRBV10-3 to TRBJ2-3; 10 bases match TRBD2. CDR1 is ENHRY, CDR2 SYGVKD, per germline. The trim removed 7 bases at V and 6 bases at J, leaving 13 bases unmatched. The CDR3 runs 16 residues.

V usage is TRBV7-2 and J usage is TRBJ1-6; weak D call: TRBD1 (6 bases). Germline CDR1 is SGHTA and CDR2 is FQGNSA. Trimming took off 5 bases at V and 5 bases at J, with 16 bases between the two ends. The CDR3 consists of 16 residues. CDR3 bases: TGTGCCAGCAGCCTAGGGGCAGGGGCGAATAATTCACCCCTCCACTTT. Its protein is CASSLGAGANNSPLHF.

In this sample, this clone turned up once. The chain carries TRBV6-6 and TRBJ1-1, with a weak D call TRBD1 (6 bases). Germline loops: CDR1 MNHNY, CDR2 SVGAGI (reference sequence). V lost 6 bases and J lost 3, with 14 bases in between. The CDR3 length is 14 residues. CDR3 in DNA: TGTGCCAGCAGGGCGGTGTGGACAGACACTGAAGCTTTCTTT. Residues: CASRAVWTDTEAFF.

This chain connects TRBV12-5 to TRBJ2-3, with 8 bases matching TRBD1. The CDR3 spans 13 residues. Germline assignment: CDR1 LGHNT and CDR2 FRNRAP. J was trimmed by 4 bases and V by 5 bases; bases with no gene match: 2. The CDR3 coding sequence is TGTGCTAGTGGTGGACAGGGCTCAGATACGCAGTATTTT. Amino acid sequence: CASGGQGSDTQYF.

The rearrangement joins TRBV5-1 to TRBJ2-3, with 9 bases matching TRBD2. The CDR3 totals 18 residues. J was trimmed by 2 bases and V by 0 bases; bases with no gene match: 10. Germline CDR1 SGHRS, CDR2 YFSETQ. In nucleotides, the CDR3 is TGCGCCAGCAGCTTGGCCAGGGCTAGCGGGGAACTCACAGATACGCAGTATTTT. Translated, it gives CASSLARASGELTDTQYF.

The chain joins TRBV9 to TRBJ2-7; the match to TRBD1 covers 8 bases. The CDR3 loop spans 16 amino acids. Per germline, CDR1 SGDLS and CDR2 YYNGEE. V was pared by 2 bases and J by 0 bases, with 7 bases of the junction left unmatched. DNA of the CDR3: TGTGCCAGCAGCGTGGCCGGGACAGGATTCTCCTACGAGCAGTACTTC. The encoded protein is CASSVAGTGFSYEQYF.

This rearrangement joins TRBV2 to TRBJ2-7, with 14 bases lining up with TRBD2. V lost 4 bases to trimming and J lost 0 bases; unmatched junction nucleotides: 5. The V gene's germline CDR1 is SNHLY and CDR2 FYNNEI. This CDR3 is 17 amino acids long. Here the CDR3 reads CASSGGLAGVGSYEQYF. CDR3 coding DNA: TGTGCCAGCAGTGGGGGACTAGCGGGGGTCGGCTCCTACGAGCAGTACTTC. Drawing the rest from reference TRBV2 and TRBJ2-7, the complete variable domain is EPEVTQTPSHQVTQMGQEVILRCVPISNHLYFYWYRQILGQKVEFLVSFYNNEISEKSEIFDDQFSVERPDGSNFTLKIRSTKLEDSAMYFCASSGGLAGVGSYEQYFGPGTRLTVT.

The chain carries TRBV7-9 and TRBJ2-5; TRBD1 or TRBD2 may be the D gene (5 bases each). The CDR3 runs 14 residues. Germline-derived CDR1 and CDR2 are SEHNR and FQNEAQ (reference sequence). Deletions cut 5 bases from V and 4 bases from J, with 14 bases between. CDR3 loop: CASSPTMGVETQYF. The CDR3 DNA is TGTGCCAGCAGCCCTACGATGGGGGTAGAGACCCAGTACTTC.

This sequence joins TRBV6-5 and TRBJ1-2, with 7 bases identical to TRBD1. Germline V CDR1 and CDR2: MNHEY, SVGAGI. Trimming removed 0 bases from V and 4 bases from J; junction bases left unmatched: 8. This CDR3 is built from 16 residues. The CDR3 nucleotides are TGTGCCAGCAGTTACTCTAGCCTGGACAGGATCTATGGCTACACCTTC. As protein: CASSYSSLDRIYGYTF.

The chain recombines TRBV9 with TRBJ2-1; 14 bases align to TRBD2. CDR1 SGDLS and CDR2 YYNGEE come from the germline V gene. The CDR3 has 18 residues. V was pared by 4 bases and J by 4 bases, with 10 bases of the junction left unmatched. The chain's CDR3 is CASSKTSGGALGYNEQFF. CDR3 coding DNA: TGTGCCAGCAGCAAGACTAGCGGGGGGGCTCTGGGGTACAATGAGCAGTTCTTC.

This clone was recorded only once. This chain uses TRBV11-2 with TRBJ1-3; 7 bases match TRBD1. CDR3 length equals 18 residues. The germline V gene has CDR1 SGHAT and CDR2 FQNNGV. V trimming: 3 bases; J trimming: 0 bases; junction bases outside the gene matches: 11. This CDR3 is CASSFTRTGGSSGNTIYF. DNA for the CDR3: TGTGCCAGCAGCTTCACACGGACAGGAGGGAGCTCTGGAAACACCATATATTTT. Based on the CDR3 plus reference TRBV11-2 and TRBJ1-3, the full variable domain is EAGVAQSPRYKIIEKRQSVAFWCNPISGHATLYWYQQILGQGPKLLIQFQNNGVVDDSQLPKDRFSAERLKGVDSTLKIQPAKLEDSAVYLCASSFTRTGGSSGNTIYFGEGSWLTVV.

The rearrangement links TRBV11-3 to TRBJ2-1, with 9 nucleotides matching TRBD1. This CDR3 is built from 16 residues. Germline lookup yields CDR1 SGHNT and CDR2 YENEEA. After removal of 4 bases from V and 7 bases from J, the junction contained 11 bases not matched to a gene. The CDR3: CASSYSGQGIMNEQFF. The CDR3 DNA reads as TGTGCCAGCAGCTACTCGGGACAGGGTATTATGAATGAGCAGTTCTTC.

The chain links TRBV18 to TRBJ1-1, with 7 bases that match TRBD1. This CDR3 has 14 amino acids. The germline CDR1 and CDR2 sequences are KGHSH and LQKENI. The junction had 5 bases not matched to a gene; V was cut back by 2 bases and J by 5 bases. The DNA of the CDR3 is TGTGCCAGCTCACCAAGACAGGGAAAGACTGAAGCTTTCTTT. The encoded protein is CASSPRQGKTEAFF.

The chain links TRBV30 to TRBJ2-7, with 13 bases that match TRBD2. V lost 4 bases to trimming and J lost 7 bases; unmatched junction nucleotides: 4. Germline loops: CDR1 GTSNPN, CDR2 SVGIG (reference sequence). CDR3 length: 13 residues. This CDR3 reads CAWNGLAGEEQYF. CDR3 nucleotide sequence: TGTGCCTGGAACGGACTAGCGGGGGAAGAGCAGTACTTC.

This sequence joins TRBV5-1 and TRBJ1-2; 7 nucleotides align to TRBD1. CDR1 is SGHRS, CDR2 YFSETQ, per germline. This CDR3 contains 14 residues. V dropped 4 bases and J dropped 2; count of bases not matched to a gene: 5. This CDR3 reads CASSRETGNYGYTF. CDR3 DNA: TGCGCCAGCAGCCGGGAGACAGGGAACTATGGCTACACCTTC.

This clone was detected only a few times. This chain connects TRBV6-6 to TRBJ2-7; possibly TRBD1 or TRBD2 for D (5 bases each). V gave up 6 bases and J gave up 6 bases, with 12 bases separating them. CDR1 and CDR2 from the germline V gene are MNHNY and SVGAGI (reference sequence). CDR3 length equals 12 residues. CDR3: CASRAGTLEQYF. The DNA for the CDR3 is TGTGCCAGCAGGGCCGGGACCCTCGAGCAGTACTTC.

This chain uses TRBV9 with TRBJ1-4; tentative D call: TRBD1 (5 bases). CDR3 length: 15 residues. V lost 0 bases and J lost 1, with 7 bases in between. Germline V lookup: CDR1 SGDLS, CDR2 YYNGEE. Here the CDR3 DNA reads TGTGCCAGCAGCGTAGCGCAGGGAACTAATGAAAAACTGTTTTTT. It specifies CASSVAQGTNEKLFF.